The text below deals with one T cell receptor (beta chain). Its antigen is as yet unknown. Until they underwent thyroid surgery, no patient had received any treatment. The data were obtained in a study of metastatic and nonmetastatic thyroid tumors. On the study more broadly: Across peripheral blood and tumor or nodule tissue samples taken from malignant and benign thyroid patients, the repertoires were compared with one another. Study-level findings and limits: Versus benign nodules, malignant thyroid tumors reportedly had significantly higher TCR beta diversity, in blood and tumor.

The germline V and J ends were trimmed by 0 bases and 0 bases, with 19 bases remaining between them. CDR3 length equals 18 residues. CDR1 and CDR2 (germline): SGHNT, YYREEE (reference sequence). With MiXCR, TCRdb reprocessed the PCR reads. This repertoire shows about 7,800 clones, 29% found once; its top ten account for under 30%. Specimen: tumor tissue. The chain couples TRBV5-4 to TRBJ2-7; D perhaps matches TRBD1 (5 bases). The receptor was isolated from a female donor with papillary thyroid cancer or a benign thyroid nodule (not recorded which). Some clones in this sample may be carry-over from other donors' samples. The CDR3 loop reads CASSLENRTPFLSYEQYF. CDR3 sequence (DNA): TGTGCCAGCAGCTTGGAAAACAGGACGCCGTTCCTCTCCTACGAGCAGTACTTC.